This entry lists 22 T cell receptor beta chains sequenced from one sample in a study of post-analysis software for immune sequencing data. Study-wide results and limits: Higher frequency in patients than in controls was seen for about five TRBV segments, with TRBV5-6, TRBV5-1 and TRBV20-1 among them.

Presence of unique molecular identifiers characterized the TCR beta cDNA libraries. TCRdb used MiXCR to reprocess the PCR reads, holding one entry per CDR3 protein. This table has a few hundred thousand distinct CDR3 sequences, roughly 30% appearing once. For these TCRs, the target antigens are not known. The sample consisted of blood. The receptors were sampled from a girl aged 5 to 17 with multiple sclerosis.

This clonotype was seen more than once but under ten times. The V gene is TRBV10-3, the J gene TRBJ1-2; D remains unclear. CDR1 and CDR2 from the germline V gene are ENHRY and SYGVKD. The CDR3 loop spans 13 amino acids. V lost 10 bases and J lost 1, with 13 bases in between. For the CDR3, the DNA is TGTGCCACGAGGGTAGGCGGTAACTATGGCTACACCTTC. This codes for CATRVGGNYGYTF.

This chain joins TRBV5-1 and TRBJ2-3; 7 bases are shared with TRBD2. CDR1 and CDR2 (germline): SGHRS, YFSETQ. J was trimmed by 6 bases and V by 2 bases; bases with no gene match: 12. This CDR3 spans 16 amino acids. The CDR3 here is CASSFLSGVRQDTQYF. CDR3 sequence (DNA): TGCGCCAGCAGCTTCTTGAGCGGGGTCCGACAGGATACGCAGTATTTT.

The J gene is TRBJ2-7, the V gene TRBV6-5, with TRBD2 as a possible D gene (6 bases). The V end was cut by 10 bases, the J end by 1 base, with 11 bases between. This CDR3 comprises 12 residues. Looked up from germline, CDR1 is MNHEY and CDR2 is SVGAGI. For the CDR3, the DNA is TGTGCCACAGCGGGCAATTCCTACGAGCAGTACTTC. It translates to CATAGNSYEQYF.

The table lists this clonotype with a few counts. The chain recombines TRBV9 with TRBJ2-2; D remains unclear. The CDR3 has 15 residues. Germline CDR1 reads SGDLS; CDR2 reads YYNGEE. V was shortened by 3 bases and J by 4 bases, with 13 bases between the two germline ends. CDR3 sequence (DNA): TGTGCCAGCAGCGCGTTCTTTGTAGGCACCGGGGAGCTGTTTTTT. Amino acid sequence: CASSAFFVGTGELFF.

This chain links TRBV6-6 with TRBJ2-7, with D unresolved. V lost 7 bases to trimming and J lost 2 bases, with 12 bases between them. The CDR3 contains 13 residues. Germline values: CDR1 MNHNY, CDR2 SVGAGI (reference sequence). CDR3 DNA sequence: TGTGCCAGCACCTTCTCTATAACCTACGAGCAGTACTTC. This gives the protein CASTFSITYEQYF.

This clonotype was observed a handful of times. The V call is TRBV28, the J call TRBJ2-1; 10 bases line up with TRBD2. CDR3 length: 15 residues. V gave up 5 bases and J gave up 2 bases; unmatched junction bases: 3. In germline, CDR1 is MDHEN, CDR2 SYDVKM. CDR3: CASSSGGAPYNEQFF. The CDR3 region has the DNA TGTGCCAGCAGTAGCGGGGGGGCCCCCTACAATGAGCAGTTCTTC. The full variable domain, completed using reference TRBV28 and TRBJ2-1, is DVKVTQSSRYLVKRTGEKVFLECVQDMDHENMFWYRQDPGLGLRLIYFSYDVKMKEKGDIPEGYSVSREKKERFSLILESASTNQTSMYLCASSSGGAPYNEQFFGPGTRLTVL.

This clonotype was counted only a few times. This rearrangement joins TRBV5-6 to TRBJ2-7; tentative D call: TRBD1 (6 bases). This CDR3 is built from 12 residues. The ends were cut back, 4 bases at V and 6 bases at J, with 11 bases in the middle. Germline values: CDR1 SGHDT, CDR2 YYEEEE. CDR3 region: CASSAEGVEQYF. The CDR3 bases are TGTGCCAGCAGCGCCGAGGGGGTCGAGCAGTACTTC.

The chain carries TRBV12-3 or TRBV12-4 and TRBJ1-2; no clear D gene. This CDR3 has 15 amino acids. V was cut by 1 base and J by 0 bases, with 9 bases left in between. The CDR3 DNA sequence: TGTGCCAGCAGTTTAGGTGACGTTACTAACTATGGCTACACCTTC. Amino acid sequence: CASSLGDVTNYGYTF.

The table lists this clonotype with a few counts. V is TRBV20-1 and J is TRBJ2-5, with D perhaps TRBD1 (5 bases). The CDR3 length is 15 residues. The V end lost 1 base, the J end lost 3 bases, and 15 bases lay between the germline ends. The germline V gene has CDR1 DFQATT and CDR2 SNEGSKA (reference sequence). CDR3 sequence (DNA): TGCAGTGCTAGAGGTTTTAAGGGGCAGGAAGAGACCCAGTACTTC. This gives the protein CSARGFKGQEETQYF.

This clonotype was recorded a few times. The chain carries TRBV9 and TRBJ2-1; 9 positions agree with TRBD2. CDR1 and CDR2 (germline): SGDLS, YYNGEE. V lost 3 bases, J lost 7 bases, and 5 bases stayed unmatched. CDR3 size: 14 residues. CDR3 sequence (DNA): TGTGCCAGCAGCGCAAGGGGACTAGCTAATGAGCAGTTCTTC. Residues: CASSARGLANEQFF.

This rearrangement joins TRBV4-1 to TRBJ2-5; D is unresolved. The CDR3 length is 15 residues. From germline, CDR1 is MGHRA and CDR2 YSYEKL. Trimming left V 0 bases short and J 8 bases short, with 16 bases between. DNA for the CDR3: TGCGCCAGCAGCCAAGATTCCGGGCCAAGAGAAACCCAGTACTTC. Its translation: CASSQDSGPRETQYF.

CDR3 sequence: CASSLGVSDTQYF. The DNA of the CDR3 is TGTGCCAGCAGCTTAGGGGTTTCAGATACGCAGTATTTT. The chain is built from TRBV7-6 and TRBJ2-3; D call uncertain. The CDR3 length is 13 residues. Germline CDR1 is SGHVS and CDR2 is FNYEAQ. V was shortened by 1 base and J by 4 bases, with 6 bases between the two germline ends. Complete variable domain (other parts from reference TRBV7-6 and TRBJ2-3): GAGVSQSPRYKVTKRGQDVALRCDPISGHVSLYWYRQALGQGPEFLTYFNYEAQQDKSGLPNDRFSAERPEGSISTLTIQRTEQRDSAMYRCASSLGVSDTQYFGPGTRLTVL.

In this sample, this clonotype turned up a few times. The gene calls are TRBV4-1 and TRBJ2-1; the D is unclear. Germline V lookup: CDR1 MGHRA, CDR2 YSYEKL. Trimming cost V 4 bases and J 8 bases, with 15 bases left between them. The CDR3 runs 14 residues. The CDR3: CASSRAGIGDEQFF. The CDR3 DNA reads TGCGCCAGCAGCCGGGCCGGCATAGGTGATGAGCAGTTCTTC.

In this sample, this clonotype turned up a few times. The chain links TRBV4-2 to TRBJ2-3; tentatively, D is TRBD2 (6 bases). The germline V gene encodes CDR1 LGHNA and CDR2 YNFKEQ. Trimming stripped 6 bases from V and 9 bases from J, with 19 bases between. The CDR3 has 14 residues. The DNA for the CDR3 is TGTGCCAGCAGTCAGGACGGGGACTCAAGGACGCAGTATTTT. It specifies CASSQDGDSRTQYF.

This clonotype was seen a few times. The chain combines TRBV4-2 with TRBJ2-7, with D possibly being TRBD1 or TRBD2 (5 bases each). The germline V gene has CDR1 LGHNA and CDR2 YNFKEQ. Trimming took 0 bases from V and 2 from J, leaving 11 bases between them. CDR3 size: 15 residues. The DNA for the CDR3 is TGTGCCAGCAGCCAAGACAGAGGGGCCCCCTACGAGCAGTACTTC. Amino acid sequence: CASSQDRGAPYEQYF.

This clonotype came up a few times. J is TRBJ2-1 and V is TRBV20-1, with 13 bases that match TRBD2. The J segment lost 7 bases and the V segment lost 5 bases, leaving 8 bases of the junction unmatched. CDR3 size: 15 residues. Germline V CDR1 and CDR2: DFQATT, SNEGSKA (reference sequence). The CDR3 sequence is CSAFPGLAGNNEQFF. DNA for the CDR3: TGCAGTGCTTTCCCGGGACTAGCGGGGAATAATGAGCAGTTCTTC.

V gene TRBV5-1 combines with J gene TRBJ1-5; TRBD1 matches at 7 bases. The V segment lost 1 base and the J segment 9 bases; nucleotides outside the gene matches: 10. This CDR3 has 15 residues. CDR1 is SGHRS, CDR2 YFSETQ, per germline. CDR3 sequence reads: CASSLNGQAKGPQHF. CDR3 DNA: TGCGCCAGCAGCTTGAATGGACAGGCCAAGGGGCCCCAGCATTTT. The full variable domain, with the rest looked up from reference TRBV5-1 and TRBJ1-5, is KAGVTQTPRYLIKTRGQQVTLSCSPISGHRSVSWYQQTPGQGLQFLFEYFSETQRNKGNFPGRFSGRQFSNSRSEMNVSTLELGDSALYLCASSLNGQAKGPQHFGDGTRLSIL.

This clonotype was picked up many times. The chain combines TRBV12-3 or TRBV12-4 with TRBJ2-3; the D call may be TRBD1 or TRBD2 (5 bases each). The ends were cut back, 6 bases at V and 10 bases at J, with 17 bases in the middle. This CDR3 is 13 amino acids long. The chain's CDR3 is CASSLGLKGSQYF. CDR3 sequence (DNA): TGTGCCAGCAGCCTCGGACTGAAGGGGTCGCAGTATTTT.

This sequence joins TRBV29-1 and TRBJ1-1; D is perhaps TRBD1 (6 bases). The germline V gene encodes CDR1 SQVTM and CDR2 ANQGSEA. CDR3 length equals 11 residues. Deletions cut 2 bases from V and 10 bases from J, with 11 bases between. CDR3 sequence (DNA): TGCAGCGTTGAACAGGGGTCCGCAGCTTTCTTT. Translation: CSVEQGSAAFF. Drawing the rest from reference TRBV29-1 and TRBJ1-1, the complete variable domain is SAVISQKPSRDICQRGTSLTIQCQVDSQVTMMFWYRQQPGQSLTLIATANQGSEATYESGFVIDKFPISRPNLTFSTLTVSNMSPEDSSIYLCSVEQGSAAFFGQGTRLTVV.

A word on this clonotype: Its ends do not fully match the called genes, so a read error is possible. The V and J genes are TRBV6-5 and TRBJ1-1; perhaps TRBD1 as D (5 bases). Germline values: CDR1 MNHEY, CDR2 SVGAGI. The CDR3 has 15 amino acids. CDR3: CASSSEGPGYTEAFF. In nucleotides, the CDR3 is TGTGCCAGCAGTAGCGAGGGACCAGGGTACACTGAGGCTTTCTTT.

This clonotype has just a few counts. The rearrangement joins TRBV7-9 to TRBJ2-1, with 7 bases aligning to TRBD2. The V and J ends lost 6 bases and 13 bases, in that order; junction bases with no gene match: 6. CDR3 length equals 11 residues. Germline V CDR1 and CDR2: SEHNR, FQNEAQ (reference sequence). DNA of the CDR3: TGTGCCAGCAGTCGGGGGGAGACCCAGTTCTTC. It yields the protein CASSRGETQFF. Full variable domain (remainder filled in from reference TRBV7-9 and TRBJ2-1): DTGVSQNPRHKITKRGQNVTFRCDPISEHNRLYWYRQTLGQGPEFLTYFQNEAQLEKSRLLSDRFSAERPKGSFSTLEIQRTEQGDSAMYLCASSRGETQFFGPGTRLTVL.

Ten or more counts support this clonotype. The chain is built from TRBV7-2 and TRBJ2-1; D is uncertain. V dropped 2 bases and J dropped 5 bases, with 13 bases sitting between them. Germline CDR1 SGHTA, CDR2 FQGNSA. The CDR3 length is 15 residues. CDR3 sequence reads: CASSLRPVRNNEQFF. The DNA of the CDR3 is TGTGCCAGCAGCTTAAGGCCGGTCAGAAACAATGAGCAGTTCTTC.